These 26 T cell receptor beta chains originate from one sample sequenced in a study of blood T cell repertoires in COVID-19. TCRdb keeps only in-frame clones here, not all; method: immunoSEQ multiplex PCR. This sample has fewer than 650,000 clones, with about 88% found just once. The sequenced sample was peripheral blood. The receptors shown here come from a woman in her fifties or sixties with COVID-19, enrolled during active disease.

The rearrangement links TRBV28 to TRBJ1-1, with D unresolved. V lost 10 bases and J 5 bases, leaving 8 bases between the germline ends. Germline CDR1 MDHEN, CDR2 SYDVKM. There are 10 residues in the CDR3. The CDR3 region is CAIFGTEAFF. The CDR3 DNA sequence: TGTGCCATCTTCGGGACTGAAGCTTTCTTT.

This chain uses TRBV7-9 with TRBJ2-2; D call uncertain. CDR3 length: 14 amino acids. The germline gives CDR1 SEHNR, CDR2 FQNEAQ (reference sequence). Trimming stripped 5 bases from V and 5 bases from J, with 12 bases between. The CDR3 spells CASSTDVLTGELFF. The CDR3 coding sequence is TGTGCCAGCAGCACCGATGTCCTAACCGGGGAGCTGTTTTTT.

The chain recombines TRBV6-1 with TRBJ1-1; a weak D match, TRBD1 (6 bases). Deletions cut 3 bases from V and 11 bases from J, with 16 bases between. The CDR3 spans 13 residues. Germline loops: CDR1 MNHNS, CDR2 SASEGT. CDR3 nucleotides: TGTGCCAGCAGTGAGAACAGGGCTGGGGACGCTTTCTTT. Translated, it gives CASSENRAGDAFF.

The chain uses TRBV24-1 and TRBJ1-1, with 8 bases matching TRBD1. The CDR3 is 15 amino acids. Germline assignment: CDR1 KGHDR and CDR2 SFDVKD. V lost 3 bases and J lost 4; bases outside the gene matches: 6. The CDR3 DNA reads TGTGCCACCAGTGATGACAGGGGACGAGGCACTGAAGCTTTCTTT. The encoded protein is CATSDDRGRGTEAFF.

The chain links TRBV6-5 to TRBJ1-5, with unresolved D. The CDR3 spans 14 residues. V was cut by 6 bases and J by 9 bases, with 18 bases left in between. Per germline, CDR1 MNHEY and CDR2 SVGAGI. CDR3 sequence: CASRAERDSGPQHF. CDR3 nucleotides: TGTGCCAGCAGGGCTGAGAGGGATTCGGGGCCCCAGCATTTT.

CDR3 residues: CASSMGGQGSPLHF. The CDR3 region has the DNA TGTGCCAGTAGTATGGGGGGACAGGGTTCACCCCTCCACTTT. This sequence joins TRBV19 and TRBJ1-6; 9 bases match TRBD1. V was pared by 3 bases and J by 9 bases, with 3 bases of the junction left unmatched. Germline assignment: CDR1 LNHDA and CDR2 SQIVND (reference sequence). This CDR3 contains 14 residues.

The gene calls are TRBV2 and TRBJ2-7; weak D call: TRBD1 (5 bases). The CDR3 has 12 residues. V lost 6 bases, J lost 3 bases, and 9 bases lay in between. Germline V lookup: CDR1 SNHLY, CDR2 FYNNEI. CDR3 sequence: CASRQVSYEQYF. For the CDR3, the DNA is TGTGCCAGCAGACAGGTGAGCTACGAGCAGTACTTC.

Here the CDR3 reads CASSPSTGPNTEAFF. The CDR3 region has the DNA TGTGCCAGCAGTCCATCGACAGGGCCGAACACTGAAGCTTTCTTT. The V gene is TRBV28, the J gene TRBJ1-1; 7 bases agree with TRBD1. The J segment lost 1 base and the V segment lost 5 bases, leaving 7 bases of the junction unmatched. The germline V gene encodes CDR1 MDHEN and CDR2 SYDVKM. The CDR3 sequence is 15 residues long.

This chain connects TRBV11-2 to TRBJ1-1; no definite D call. Germline V CDR1 and CDR2: SGHAT, FQNNGV. The CDR3 length is 15 residues. V lost 4 bases and J lost 2, with 14 bases in between. The CDR3, as DNA: TGTGCCAGCAGCTCACGGAATTCGGGTAACACTGAAGCTTTCTTT. It encodes CASSSRNSGNTEAFF.

The chain carries TRBV5-8 and TRBJ1-5; no clear D. The CDR3 sequence is 15 residues long. Trimming removed 2 bases at V and 6 bases at J, with 15 bases between. CDR1 is SGHTS and CDR2 is YDEGEE in the germline V gene. The chain's CDR3 is CASSLPPIKRQPQHF. Written as DNA, the CDR3 is TGTGCCAGCAGCTTACCCCCCATTAAGCGTCAGCCCCAGCATTTT.

J is TRBJ1-3 and V is TRBV5-1; 10 nucleotides line up with TRBD1. V was clipped by 3 bases and J by 3 bases; unmatched bases: 6. This CDR3 contains 16 residues. Germline V CDR1 and CDR2: SGHRS, YFSETQ. This CDR3 is CASSSGQGRYGNTIYF. The DNA for the CDR3 is TGCGCCAGCAGCTCGGGACAGGGGCGGTATGGAAACACCATATATTTT.

V and J are TRBV2 and TRBJ2-2, with 7 bases aligning to TRBD2. The V segment lost 1 base and the J segment 3 bases; nucleotides outside the gene matches: 2. The CDR3 is made up of 15 amino acids. CDR1 and CDR2 (germline): SNHLY, FYNNEI. Here the CDR3 reads CASSEGLADTGELFF. CDR3 coding DNA: TGTGCCAGCAGTGAAGGACTAGCCGACACCGGGGAGCTGTTTTTT.

This chain links TRBV11-2 with TRBJ2-2, with a tentative D call TRBD1 (5 bases). CDR1 and CDR2 (germline): SGHAT, FQNNGV. V lost 6 bases, J lost 1 base, and 18 bases lay in between. The CDR3 runs 17 residues. The CDR3 region is CASRLPGRQWNTGELFF. The CDR3 DNA reads as TGTGCCAGCAGGCTACCAGGGCGCCAATGGAACACCGGGGAGCTGTTTTTT. Together with reference TRBV11-2 and TRBJ2-2, the CDR3 gives the full variable domain: EAGVAQSPRYKIIEKRQSVAFWCNPISGHATLYWYQQILGQGPKLLIQFQNNGVVDDSQLPKDRFSAERLKGVDSTLKIQPAKLEDSAVYLCASRLPGRQWNTGELFFGEGSRLTVL.

This chain uses TRBV6-6 with TRBJ1-1; D unclear. V gave up 2 bases and J gave up 8 bases, with 12 bases separating them. CDR1 is MNHNY, CDR2 SVGAGI, per germline (reference sequence). The CDR3 runs to 13 residues. In nucleotides, the CDR3 is TGTGCCAGCAGTTACGGCCACACCGTCGAAGCTTTCTTT. It yields the protein CASSYGHTVEAFF.

V and J are TRBV20-1 and TRBJ2-3, with TRBD1 identical over 12 bases. Germline-derived CDR1 and CDR2 are DFQATT and SNEGSKA (reference sequence). The CDR3 consists of 16 residues. The ends lost 3 bases at V and 4 bases at J; junction bases unmatched: 8. This chain's CDR3 is CSASLLGQGAADTQYF. In DNA, the CDR3 is TGCAGTGCTAGTCTATTGGGACAGGGGGCGGCAGATACGCAGTATTTT.

V gene TRBV5-6 combines with J gene TRBJ1-2; 8 nucleotides line up with TRBD1. The V gene's germline CDR1 is SGHDT and CDR2 YYEEEE. This CDR3 has 14 residues. With V trimmed by 3 bases and J by 7 bases, 8 bases remained unmatched. The CDR3 DNA is TGTGCCAGCAGCTCTCCAGGGGGCACAGCTGGCTACACCTTC. This codes for CASSSPGGTAGYTF.

The chain carries TRBV9 and TRBJ1-1; the D is unclear. V lost 0 bases and J lost 5, with 14 bases in between. Germline V CDR1 and CDR2: SGDLS, YYNGEE. The CDR3 is 15 amino acids. The CDR3 region has the DNA TGTGCCAGCAGCGTAGGAACCCTACCGGGGACTGAAGCTTTCTTT. Translated: CASSVGTLPGTEAFF.

This sequence joins TRBV9 and TRBJ2-7, with D possibly being TRBD1 (5 bases). Germline CDR1 SGDLS, CDR2 YYNGEE. The ends were cut back, 4 bases at V and 3 bases at J, with 20 bases in the middle. This CDR3 has 16 amino acids. The DNA of the CDR3 is TGTGCCAGCAGCCCCACAGAGACAGTTAGACACTACGAGCAGTACTTC. Amino acid sequence: CASSPTETVRHYEQYF.

The rearrangement links TRBV2 to TRBJ1-1; a possible D gene is TRBD1 (5 bases). This CDR3 spans 13 amino acids. With 5 bases removed from V and 8 bases from J, the gap between germline ends came to 15 bases. Germline CDR1 is SNHLY and CDR2 is FYNNEI. The CDR3 region is CASSSRVEGEAFF. In nucleotides, the CDR3 is TGTGCCAGCAGTAGCAGGGTGGAGGGGGAAGCTTTCTTT.

The J gene is TRBJ2-2, the V gene TRBV19, with a possible D match to TRBD2 (7 bases). Trimming pared 11 bases from V and 0 bases from J, leaving 13 bases between. The CDR3 covers 14 residues. Germline assignment: CDR1 LNHDA and CDR2 SQIVND (reference sequence). CDR3 sequence (DNA): TGTGCCTCGAGGGAGGGGGCGAACACCGGGGAGCTGTTTTTT. This sequence encodes CASREGANTGELFF.

V and J are TRBV19 and TRBJ1-5; D is unresolved. Germline V CDR1 and CDR2: LNHDA, SQIVND (reference sequence). V was pared by 1 base and J by 0 bases, with 10 bases between. This CDR3 has 16 residues. This chain's CDR3 is CASSIGHSYSNQPQHF. The DNA of the CDR3 is TGTGCCAGTAGTATAGGACATTCTTATAGCAATCAGCCCCAGCATTTT.

This chain connects TRBV19 to TRBJ1-5, with 8 bases matching TRBD1. The V segment lost 2 bases and the J segment 0 bases; nucleotides outside the gene matches: 0. The germline gives CDR1 LNHDA, CDR2 SQIVND (reference sequence). The CDR3 totals 15 residues. The CDR3 DNA reads TGTGCCAGTAGTATACAGGGGGCTAGCAATCAGCCCCAGCATTTT. Protein product: CASSIQGASNQPQHF.

The chain's CDR3 is CSVGWDRVAGEQFF. CDR3 nucleotide sequence: TGCAGCGTTGGATGGGACAGGGTCGCCGGTGAGCAGTTCTTC. The genes are TRBV29-1 and TRBJ2-1; TRBD1 matches at 9 bases. This CDR3 has 14 amino acids. CDR1 and CDR2 from the germline V gene are SQVTM and ANQGSEA. V lost 4 bases to trimming and J lost 9 bases; unmatched junction nucleotides: 10.

The CDR3 bases are TGTGCCTGGAGTTGGGGGCGGAACACTGAAGCTTTCTTT. Translation gives CAWSWGRNTEAFF. The rearrangement uses TRBV30 and TRBJ1-1; possibly TRBD1 for D (6 bases). The V and J ends lost 2 bases and 1 base respectively, with 8 bases between them. The CDR3 extends over 13 amino acids. Germline loops: CDR1 GTSNPN, CDR2 SVGIG (reference sequence).

The rearrangement links TRBV5-6 to TRBJ2-7; no firm D call. Germline V CDR1 and CDR2: SGHDT, YYEEEE. This CDR3 is built from 13 residues. Trimming removed 4 bases at V and 0 bases at J, with 8 bases between. For the CDR3, the DNA is TGTGCCAGCAGCGATCCTACCTCCTACGAGCAGTACTTC. It is translated as CASSDPTSYEQYF.

The chain is built from TRBV2 and TRBJ2-6, with 8 bases matching TRBD1. Trimming took 3 bases from V and 2 from J; bases not matched to a gene: 6. Germline values: CDR1 SNHLY, CDR2 FYNNEI. The CDR3 is made up of 17 amino acids. Here the CDR3 reads CASSDLGQEAGANVLTF. DNA for the CDR3: TGTGCCAGCAGTGATTTGGGACAGGAGGCTGGGGCCAACGTCCTGACTTTC.